This T cell receptor (beta chain) was recovered during a study of T cells after yellow fever vaccination. Study-wide results and limits: Post-booster repertoires contained most primary-vaccination clones again (about 95% CD4, 88% CD8). Weaker in magnitude, the secondary response showed a faster peak on day 5 versus 15. Among all clonotypes, a small share was observed in both CD4 and CD8 compartments.

Trimming shortened V by 3 bases and J by 1 base, and 10 bases separated the two germline ends. The CDR3 loop spans 16 amino acids. Germline CDR1 reads SGHVS; CDR2 reads FQNEAQ. A universal primer site and UMIs were added as TCR cDNA was made by 5'RACE template switching. TCRdb re-called the 5' RACE reads through MiXCR, storing one row per CDR3 protein. The profile covers about 110,000 distinct CDR3 sequences, with 8.4% appearing a single time and roughly 27% taken by the ten largest. This clonotype has only a few counts. Its specificity is not known. This receptor was identified in a man in his thirties or forties who received the YFV17D yellow fever vaccine. This material consisted of CD8+ T cells sorted from PBMCs, taken 45 days after the yellow fever booster vaccination. The V and J genes are TRBV7-8 and TRBJ2-6, with D unclear. In DNA form, the CDR3 reads TGTGCCAGCAGCTTTATACTGCAATCTGGGGCCAACGTCCTGACTTTC. It encodes CASSFILQSGANVLTF.